Presented here are 17 T cell receptor beta chains from one specimen sequenced in a study of blood T cell repertoires in COVID-19. The table came from immunoSEQ multiplex PCR; TCRdb's copy has only in-frame clones and leaves some out. The table includes 300,000 or so clones, roughly 92% detected once. Sequenced: peripheral blood. These receptors all stem from a woman in her 30s with COVID-19, enrolled during active disease.

V and J are TRBV11-3 and TRBJ2-2; D remains unclear. The CDR3 covers 13 residues. V dropped 3 bases and J dropped 5 bases, with 7 bases sitting between them. CDR1 is SGHNT and CDR2 is YENEEA in the germline V gene. The CDR3 protein is CASSFELTGELFF. The CDR3 DNA sequence: TGTGCCAGCAGCTTCGAGTTAACCGGGGAGCTGTTTTTT.

The V call is TRBV6-1, the J call TRBJ1-5, with TRBD1 as a possible D gene (5 bases). This CDR3 contains 15 residues. The germline gives CDR1 MNHNS, CDR2 SASEGT. V was trimmed by 1 base and J by 2 bases, leaving 9 bases between them. The CDR3 DNA follows: TGTGCCAGCAGTGAAGAGGGCAGGGGCAATCAGCCCCAGCATTTT. Its translation: CASSEEGRGNQPQHF.

A remark on this clone: This same CDR3 is encoded by further DNA sequences in the sample. The V gene is TRBV5-6, the J gene TRBJ2-3; D remains ambiguous. Germline V CDR1 and CDR2: SGHDT, YYEEEE. This CDR3 comprises 13 residues. Trimming pared 0 bases from V and 3 bases from J, leaving 5 bases between. The CDR3 spells CASSLGRTDTQYF. The CDR3 DNA sequence: TGTGCCAGCAGCTTGGGTAGAACAGATACGCAGTATTTT.

The chain links TRBV11-2 to TRBJ1-3; D is possibly TRBD1 (5 bases). This CDR3 has 17 amino acids. Germline-derived CDR1 and CDR2 are SGHAT and FQNNGV. V dropped 1 base and J dropped 4 bases, with 17 bases sitting between them. The CDR3 nucleotides are TGTGCCAGCAGCTTAGTGGCAGGGTTCTCTGGAGGAAACACCATATATTTT. It translates to CASSLVAGFSGGNTIYF. Full variable domain (missing parts from reference TRBV11-2 and TRBJ1-3): EAGVAQSPRYKIIEKRQSVAFWCNPISGHATLYWYQQILGQGPKLLIQFQNNGVVDDSQLPKDRFSAERLKGVDSTLKIQPAKLEDSAVYLCASSLVAGFSGGNTIYFGEGSWLTVV.

In DNA, the CDR3 is TGTGCCAGTCTTCAGGGGACCCTACAAGAGACCCAGTACTTC. It encodes CASLQGTLQETQYF. The chain carries TRBV6-5 and TRBJ2-5; perhaps TRBD1 as D (6 bases). CDR3 size: 14 residues. In germline, CDR1 is MNHEY, CDR2 SVGAGI. Trimming shortened V by 9 bases and J by 2 bases, and 16 bases separated the two germline ends.

The chain links TRBV11-2 to TRBJ2-1; D call uncertain. Germline lookup yields CDR1 SGHAT and CDR2 FQNNGV. The ends were cut back, 5 bases at V and 0 bases at J, with 11 bases in the middle. CDR3 length: 15 residues. As DNA, the CDR3 is TGTGCCAGCAGCCCTCTGTGGAGCTCCTACAATGAGCAGTTCTTC. It specifies CASSPLWSSYNEQFF.

The chain carries TRBV6-6 and TRBJ2-7, with D possibly being TRBD2 (5 bases). Trimming took off 6 bases at V and 5 bases at J, with 14 bases between the two ends. Looked up from germline, CDR1 is MNHNY and CDR2 is SVGAGI (reference sequence). This CDR3 spans 13 amino acids. The CDR3: CASSSRGGHEQYF. CDR3 DNA sequence: TGTGCCAGCAGCTCCCGGGGTGGCCACGAGCAGTACTTC.

The chain uses TRBV28 and TRBJ2-2, with TRBD1 identical over 9 bases. CDR1 and CDR2 from the germline V gene are MDHEN and SYDVKM. The CDR3 contains 17 residues. V lost 7 bases to trimming and J lost 5 bases; unmatched junction nucleotides: 14. For the CDR3, the DNA is TGTGCCAGCATTTCTCCCCCGGGACAGGGAGAAACCGGGGAGCTGTTTTTT. Translating it yields CASISPPGQGETGELFF.

The chain joins TRBV9 to TRBJ2-5, with D unclear. Germline CDR1 SGDLS, CDR2 YYNGEE. The CDR3 contains 15 residues. V shed 0 bases and J shed 5 bases, with 14 bases lying between them. DNA of the CDR3: TGTGCCAGCAGCGTAGGATCCACATCGATGGAGACCCAGTACTTC. This gives the protein CASSVGSTSMETQYF.

CDR3 loop: CASSLGDRESEQFF. CDR3 DNA sequence: TGCGCCAGCAGCTTGGGGGACAGGGAGTCTGAGCAGTTCTTC. The V call is TRBV5-1, the J call TRBJ2-1; 9 positions agree with TRBD1. In germline, CDR1 is SGHRS, CDR2 YFSETQ. The CDR3 totals 14 residues. The trim removed 0 bases at V and 9 bases at J, leaving 4 bases unmatched.

The genes are TRBV15 and TRBJ2-1; D is possibly TRBD2 (6 bases). V lost 3 bases and J lost 10, with 10 bases in between. CDR1 is LNHNV, CDR2 YYDKDF, per germline (reference sequence). The CDR3 is made up of 12 amino acids. CDR3 protein: CATSREGYEQFF. DNA for the CDR3: TGTGCCACCAGCAGGGAGGGTTACGAGCAGTTCTTC. The full variable domain, in which reference TRBV15 and TRBJ2-1 provide the parts outside the CDR3, is DAMVIQNPRYQVTQFGKPVTLSCSQTLNHNVMYWYQQKSSQAPKLLFHYYDKDFNNEADTPDNFQSRRPNTSFCFLDIRSPGLGDTAMYLCATSREGYEQFFGPGTRLTVL.

V gene TRBV28 combines with J gene TRBJ1-1, with a weak D call TRBD1 (6 bases). The CDR3 is made up of 16 amino acids. The germline V gene encodes CDR1 MDHEN and CDR2 SYDVKM. The V end was cut by 1 base, the J end by 5 bases, with 17 bases between. The chain's CDR3 is CASSLFPGAKRTEAFF. The DNA for the CDR3 is TGTGCCAGCAGTTTATTTCCAGGGGCGAAGAGGACTGAAGCTTTCTTT.

The V gene is TRBV27, the J gene TRBJ1-6; D may be TRBD1 (6 bases). The CDR3 runs to 16 residues. Germline V gene sequence: CDR1 MNHEY, CDR2 SMNVEV (reference sequence). The V gene lost 4 bases and the J gene lost 5 bases, with 15 bases spanning the gap. In DNA form, the CDR3 reads TGTGCCAGCAGTTCAGGCCCAGGGGCTGATAATTCACCCCTCCACTTT. Translation gives CASSSGPGADNSPLHF.

The rearrangement joins TRBV6-5 to TRBJ1-4; D may be TRBD1 (5 bases). The CDR3 has 15 amino acids. CDR1 and CDR2 from the germline V gene are MNHEY and SVGAGI. The V and J ends lost 2 bases and 4 bases respectively, with 11 bases between them. In DNA, the CDR3 is TGTGCCAGCAGTTACAACCGGGGGGGTAATGAAAAACTGTTTTTT. As protein: CASSYNRGGNEKLFF.

CDR3: CASSQWAGDEQFF. CDR3 nucleotides: TGTGCCAGCAGCCAGTGGGCGGGGGATGAGCAGTTCTTC. This chain joins TRBV3-1 (or the pseudogene TRBV3-2) and TRBJ2-1, with 7 bases aligning to TRBD2. The germline gives CDR1 LGHDT, CDR2 YNNKEL (reference sequence). Unmatched junction bases numbered 4, after V lost 3 bases and J lost 8 bases. The CDR3 is 13 amino acids.

This chain uses TRBV20-1 with TRBJ1-4; weak D call: TRBD1 (6 bases). The CDR3 extends over 12 amino acids. Germline V gene lookup returns CDR1 DFQATT and CDR2 SNEGSKA (reference sequence). Trimming took off 3 bases at V and 7 bases at J, with 9 bases between the two ends. DNA for the CDR3: TGCAGTGCTAGTGGGACAATTGAAAAACTGTTTTTT. Translated: CSASGTIEKLFF.

The chain carries TRBV3-1 (or the pseudogene TRBV3-2) and TRBJ1-1; D remains unclear. Germline V gives CDR1 LGHDT, CDR2 YNNKEL (reference sequence). The CDR3 contains 12 residues. V gave up 1 base and J gave up 4 bases, with 4 bases separating them. CDR3 sequence (DNA): TGTGCCAGCAGCCAAGTCTCCACTGAAGCTTTCTTT. It codes for CASSQVSTEAFF.